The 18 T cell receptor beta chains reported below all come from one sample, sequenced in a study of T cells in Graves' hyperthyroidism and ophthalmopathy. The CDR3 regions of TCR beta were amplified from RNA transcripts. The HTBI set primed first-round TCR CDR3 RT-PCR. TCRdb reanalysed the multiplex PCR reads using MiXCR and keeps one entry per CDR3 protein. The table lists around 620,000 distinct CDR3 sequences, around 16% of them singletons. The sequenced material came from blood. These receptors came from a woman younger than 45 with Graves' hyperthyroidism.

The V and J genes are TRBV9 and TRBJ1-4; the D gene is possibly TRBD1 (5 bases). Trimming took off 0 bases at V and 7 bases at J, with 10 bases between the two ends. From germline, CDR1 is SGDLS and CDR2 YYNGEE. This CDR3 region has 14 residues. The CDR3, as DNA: TGTGCCAGCAGCGTAGCAGGGTTTGGTGAAAAACTGTTTTTT. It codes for CASSVAGFGEKLFF.

As DNA, the CDR3 is TGTGCCAGTGGAGGGCCAGGCGCTAATCAGCCCCAGCATTTT. Amino acid sequence: CASGGPGANQPQHF. The V call is TRBV9, the J call TRBJ1-5; D is uncertain. This CDR3 is built from 14 residues. Germline V gives CDR1 SGDLS, CDR2 YYNGEE. Deletions cut 8 bases from V and 4 bases from J, with 16 bases between.

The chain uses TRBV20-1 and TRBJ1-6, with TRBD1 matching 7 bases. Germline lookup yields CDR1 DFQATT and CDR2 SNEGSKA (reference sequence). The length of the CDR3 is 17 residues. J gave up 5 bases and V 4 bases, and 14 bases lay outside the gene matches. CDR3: CSATRQGLNTNNSPLHF. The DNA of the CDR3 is TGCAGTGCTACTCGACAGGGCCTCAATACAAATAATTCACCCCTCCACTTT.

CDR3 nucleotides: TGCGCCAGCAGTCAGGGATGGCGGGCAGATACGCAGTATTTT. Translation gives CASSQGWRADTQYF. The V and J genes are TRBV5-1 and TRBJ2-3; D tentatively reads TRBD1 or TRBD2 (5 bases each). Trimming took 5 bases from V and 4 from J, leaving 14 bases between them. This CDR3 comprises 14 residues. Germline values: CDR1 SGHRS, CDR2 YFSETQ.

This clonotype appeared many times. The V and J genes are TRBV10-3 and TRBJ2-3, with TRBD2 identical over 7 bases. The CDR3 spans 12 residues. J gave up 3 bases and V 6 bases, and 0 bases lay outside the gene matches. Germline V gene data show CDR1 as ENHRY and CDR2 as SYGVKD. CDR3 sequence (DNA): TGTGCCATCAGCGGGGGGACAGATACGCAGTATTTT. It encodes CAISGGTDTQYF.

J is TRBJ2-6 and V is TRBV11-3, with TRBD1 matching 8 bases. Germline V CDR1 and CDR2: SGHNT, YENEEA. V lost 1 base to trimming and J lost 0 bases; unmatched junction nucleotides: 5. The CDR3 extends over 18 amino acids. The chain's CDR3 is CASSLGLRGHSGANVLTF. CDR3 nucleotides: TGTGCCAGCAGCTTAGGTCTCAGGGGGCACTCTGGGGCCAACGTCCTGACTTTC.

CDR3 in amino acids: CSARGTSGMTYEQYF. The CDR3, as DNA: TGCAGTGCTAGGGGGACTAGCGGGATGACCTACGAGCAGTACTTC. This chain joins TRBV20-1 and TRBJ2-7; 13 bases are shared with TRBD2. Germline CDR1 DFQATT, CDR2 SNEGSKA (reference sequence). J gave up 2 bases and V 3 bases, and 4 bases lay outside the gene matches. The CDR3 is made up of 15 amino acids.

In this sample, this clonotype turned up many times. CDR3 residues: CATSRSGRLTDTQYF. The CDR3 DNA sequence: TGTGCCACCTCCAGGTCAGGGAGGCTCACAGATACGCAGTATTTT. This rearrangement joins TRBV28 to TRBJ2-3; tentative D call: TRBD2 (6 bases). The CDR3 is 15 residues long. The V end was cut by 10 bases, the J end by 2 bases, with 19 bases between. The germline V gene has CDR1 MDHEN and CDR2 SYDVKM.

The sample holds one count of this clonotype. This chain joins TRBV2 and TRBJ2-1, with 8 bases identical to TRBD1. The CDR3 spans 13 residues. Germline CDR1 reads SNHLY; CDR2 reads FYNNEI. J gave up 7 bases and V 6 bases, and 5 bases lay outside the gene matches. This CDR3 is CASRRGTGNEQFF. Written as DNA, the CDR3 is TGTGCCAGCAGAAGAGGGACAGGAAATGAGCAGTTCTTC.

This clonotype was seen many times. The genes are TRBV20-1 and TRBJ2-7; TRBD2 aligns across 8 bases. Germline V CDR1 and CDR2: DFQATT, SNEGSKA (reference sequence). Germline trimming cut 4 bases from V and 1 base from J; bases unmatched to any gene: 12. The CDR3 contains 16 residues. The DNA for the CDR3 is TGCAGTGCTAATAGTTGGAGCGGGAGTGGGTCCTACGAGCAGTACTTC. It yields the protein CSANSWSGSGSYEQYF.

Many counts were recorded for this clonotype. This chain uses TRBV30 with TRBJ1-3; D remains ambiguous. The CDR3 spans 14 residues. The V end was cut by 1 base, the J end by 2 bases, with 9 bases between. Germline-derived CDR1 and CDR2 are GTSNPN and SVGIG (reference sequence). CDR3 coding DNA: TGTGCCTGGAGTGGCGGGAACGCTGGAAACACCATATATTTT. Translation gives CAWSGGNAGNTIYF.

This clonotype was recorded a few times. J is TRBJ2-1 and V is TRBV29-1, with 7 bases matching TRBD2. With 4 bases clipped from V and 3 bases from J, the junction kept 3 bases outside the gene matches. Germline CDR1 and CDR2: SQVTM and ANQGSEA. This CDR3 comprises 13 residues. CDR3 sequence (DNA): TGCAGCGTTGCAGCGGGAATCTACAATGAGCAGTTCTTC. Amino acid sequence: CSVAAGIYNEQFF.

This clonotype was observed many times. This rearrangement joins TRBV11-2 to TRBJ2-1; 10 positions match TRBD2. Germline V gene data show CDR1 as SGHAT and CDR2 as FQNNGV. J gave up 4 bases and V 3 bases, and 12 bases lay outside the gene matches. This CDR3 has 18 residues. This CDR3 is CASSFLAGDLLRYNEQFF. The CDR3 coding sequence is TGTGCCAGCAGCTTTCTAGCGGGAGACCTCCTTAGATACAATGAGCAGTTCTTC.

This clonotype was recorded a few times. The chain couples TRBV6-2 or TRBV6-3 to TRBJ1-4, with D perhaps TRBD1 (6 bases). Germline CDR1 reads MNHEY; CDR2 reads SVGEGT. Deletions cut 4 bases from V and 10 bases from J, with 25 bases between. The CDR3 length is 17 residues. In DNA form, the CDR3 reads TGTGCCAGCAGTTCCAGGGGAGGACGCTTCTGGGCCGCAAAACTGTTTTTT. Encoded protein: CASSSRGGRFWAAKLFF.

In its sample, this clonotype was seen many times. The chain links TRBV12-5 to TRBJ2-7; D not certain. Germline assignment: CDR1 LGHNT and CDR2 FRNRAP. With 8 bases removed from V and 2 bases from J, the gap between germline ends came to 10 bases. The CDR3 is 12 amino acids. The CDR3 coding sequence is TGTGCTAGTAATGTTGGGACCTACGAGCAGTACTTC. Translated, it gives CASNVGTYEQYF.

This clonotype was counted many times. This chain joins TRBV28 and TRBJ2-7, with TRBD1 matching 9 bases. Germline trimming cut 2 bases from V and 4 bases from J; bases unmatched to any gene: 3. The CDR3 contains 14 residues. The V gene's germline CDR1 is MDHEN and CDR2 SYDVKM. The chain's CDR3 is CASSLGTGLYEQYF. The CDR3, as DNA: TGTGCCAGCAGTTTAGGGACAGGGCTTTACGAGCAGTACTTC. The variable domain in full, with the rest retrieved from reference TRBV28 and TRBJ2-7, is DVKVTQSSRYLVKRTGEKVFLECVQDMDHENMFWYRQDPGLGLRLIYFSYDVKMKEKGDIPEGYSVSREKKERFSLILESASTNQTSMYLCASSLGTGLYEQYFGPGTRLTVT.

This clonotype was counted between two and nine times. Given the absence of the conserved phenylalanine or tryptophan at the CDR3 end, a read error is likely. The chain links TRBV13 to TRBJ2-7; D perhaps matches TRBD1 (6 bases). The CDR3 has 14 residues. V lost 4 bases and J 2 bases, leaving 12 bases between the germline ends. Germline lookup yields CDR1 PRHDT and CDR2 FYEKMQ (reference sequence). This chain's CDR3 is CASSYRAGPYEQYL. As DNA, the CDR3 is TGTGCCAGCAGCTACAGGGCAGGACCCTACGAGCAGTACCTC.

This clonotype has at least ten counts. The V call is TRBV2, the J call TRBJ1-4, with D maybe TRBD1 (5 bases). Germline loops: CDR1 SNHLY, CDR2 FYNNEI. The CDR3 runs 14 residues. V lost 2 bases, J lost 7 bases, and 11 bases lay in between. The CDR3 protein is CASSEWTFGEKLFF. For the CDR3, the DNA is TGTGCCAGCAGTGAATGGACATTTGGTGAAAAACTGTTTTTT.